The entry that follows covers one TCR beta chain sequence. How the authors handled the data: Using reference gene primer amplification, nucleated cell counts were estimated. This table comes from immunoSEQ multiplex PCR, and its TCRdb copy is limited to in-frame clones, with some not included. V and J calls and clone size are copied from that table; D and trimming were computed from the DNA. The sample contains roughly 82,000 clones, about 90% of which appear only once. The V and J ends lost 5 bases and 2 bases respectively, with 16 bases between them. CDR1 MNHEY and CDR2 SMNVEV come from the germline V gene (reference sequence). The CDR3 extends over 16 amino acids. This entry belongs to a study of blood T cell repertoires in COVID-19. Study-level information: There were acute and convalescent COVID-19 samples, and they came from the United States, Italy and Spain. Nucleic acid was either cDNA or gDNA, and it came from T cells, B-cell-depleted T cells, or PBMCs.

Sequencing was carried out using peripheral blood. The chain recombines TRBV27 with TRBJ1-5, with no clear D. The sequence was obtained from a woman aged 45-65 years in a cohort sampled during active COVID-19. CDR3 sequence: CASSPGIPTGNQPQHF. The CDR3 DNA is TGTGCCAGCAGTCCCGGGATCCCCACCGGCAATCAGCCCCAGCATTTT.